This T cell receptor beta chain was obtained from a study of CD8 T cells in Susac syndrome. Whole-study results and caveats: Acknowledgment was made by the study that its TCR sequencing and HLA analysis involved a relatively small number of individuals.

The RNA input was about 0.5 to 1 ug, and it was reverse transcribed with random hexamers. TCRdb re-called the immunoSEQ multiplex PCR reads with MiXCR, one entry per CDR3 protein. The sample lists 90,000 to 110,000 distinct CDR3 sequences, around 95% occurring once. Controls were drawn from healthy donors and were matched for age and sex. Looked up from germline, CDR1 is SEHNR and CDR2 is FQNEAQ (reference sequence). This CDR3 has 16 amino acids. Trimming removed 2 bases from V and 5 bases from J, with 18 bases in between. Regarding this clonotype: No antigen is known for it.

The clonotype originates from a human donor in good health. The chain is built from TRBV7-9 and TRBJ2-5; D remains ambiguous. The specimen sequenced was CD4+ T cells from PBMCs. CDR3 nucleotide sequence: TGTGCCAGCAGCTTAAGTTTGCGTCGGCTGGGTGAGACCCAGTACTTC. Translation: CASSLSLRRLGETQYF.